This entry lists 9 T cell receptor beta chains sequenced from one sample in a study of blood T cell repertoires in COVID-19. Using immunoSEQ multiplex PCR, the repertoire was profiled, and TCRdb retains in-frame clones only, with some absent. Of some 400,000 clones in the sample, 70% to 85% were seen once. The sequenced material came from peripheral blood. Every receptor here comes from a human donor with acute or convalescent COVID-19. The donor label of this sample is uncertain.

J is TRBJ2-7 and V is TRBV5-1, with a possible D match to TRBD2 (6 bases). CDR3 length: 14 amino acids. Between the trimmed V and J ends, which lost 4 bases and 5 bases, there was a span of 16 bases. Germline V gene lookup returns CDR1 SGHRS and CDR2 YFSETQ. Here the CDR3 DNA reads TGCGCCAGCAGCCCGGGACCCCGGGGGAACGAGCAGTACTTC. It is translated as CASSPGPRGNEQYF.

The rearrangement links TRBV10-3 to TRBJ1-2; perhaps TRBD1 as D (6 bases). This CDR3 contains 14 residues. The V end was cut by 3 bases, the J end by 4 bases, with 12 bases between. In germline, CDR1 is ENHRY, CDR2 SYGVKD. This chain's CDR3 is CAISDAGDGYGYTF. The DNA for the CDR3 is TGTGCCATCAGTGATGCAGGGGATGGCTATGGCTACACCTTC.

The chain recombines TRBV20-1 with TRBJ1-2; D is uncertain. V lost 3 bases and J lost 1, with 6 bases in between. The length of the CDR3 is 12 residues. Germline values: CDR1 DFQATT, CDR2 SNEGSKA (reference sequence). The CDR3 bases are TGCAGTGCTAGTATGTATAACTATGGCTACACCTTC. It specifies CSASMYNYGYTF.

This chain connects TRBV30 to TRBJ1-3; 8 positions agree with TRBD1. The CDR3 covers 14 residues. The V and J ends lost 4 bases and 3 bases, in that order; junction bases with no gene match: 5. CDR1 GTSNPN and CDR2 SVGIG come from the germline V gene (reference sequence). The CDR3 nucleotides are TGTGCCTGGATTTCAGGGGGCGGTGGAAACACCATATATTTT. It is translated as CAWISGGGGNTIYF.

This sequence joins TRBV5-6 and TRBJ1-5; TRBD1 is a possible D gene (6 bases). The CDR3 consists of 16 residues. V was cut by 0 bases and J by 2 bases, with 12 bases left in between. CDR1 and CDR2 from the germline V gene are SGHDT and YYEEEE. The CDR3 DNA reads TGTGCCAGCAGCTTGGCCGGGGGGGCGGGCAATCAGCCCCAGCATTTT. It encodes CASSLAGGAGNQPQHF.

This clone was detected once. The rearrangement uses TRBV18 and TRBJ2-3; possible D gene TRBD2, 5 bases. Trimming shortened V by 1 base and J by 2 bases, and 10 bases separated the two germline ends. Per the germline V gene, CDR1 is KGHSH and CDR2 is LQKENI. The CDR3 totals 15 residues. DNA of the CDR3: TGTGCCAGCTCACCACGGGAGCTCCCCACAGATACGCAGTATTTT. Its translation: CASSPRELPTDTQYF.

This chain joins TRBV5-5 and TRBJ2-1; a weak D match, TRBD2 (6 bases). Trimming removed 0 bases from V and 4 bases from J, with 11 bases in between. The CDR3 length is 15 residues. Per the germline V gene, CDR1 is SGHKS and CDR2 is YYEKEE (reference sequence). DNA for the CDR3: TGTGCCAGCAGCTTGGCTGTAGCGGAATACAATGAGCAGTTCTTC. It encodes CASSLAVAEYNEQFF.

Only one count was recorded for this clone. This chain connects TRBV25-1 to TRBJ2-7, with a weak D call TRBD1 (6 bases). This CDR3 contains 13 residues. V was pared by 6 bases and J by 4 bases, with 13 bases between. The germline V gene encodes CDR1 MGHDK and CDR2 SYGVNS. The CDR3: CASRGTSLYEQYF. In DNA, the CDR3 is TGTGCCAGCAGGGGGACATCGCTTTACGAGCAGTACTTC.

V usage is TRBV5-1 and J usage is TRBJ2-1; TRBD2 aligns across 12 bases. CDR1 and CDR2 from the germline V gene are SGHRS and YFSETQ. Trimming cost V 4 bases and J 7 bases; bases outside gene matches: 9. The CDR3 is 16 amino acids. This chain's CDR3 is CASSTTTSGRSNEQFF. The DNA of the CDR3 is TGCGCCAGCAGCACCACGACTAGCGGGAGAAGTAATGAGCAGTTCTTC. Filled out from reference TRBV5-1 and TRBJ2-1, the complete variable domain reads KAGVTQTPRYLIKTRGQQVTLSCSPISGHRSVSWYQQTPGQGLQFLFEYFSETQRNKGNFPGRFSGRQFSNSRSEMNVSTLELGDSALYLCASSTTTSGRSNEQFFGPGTRLTVL.